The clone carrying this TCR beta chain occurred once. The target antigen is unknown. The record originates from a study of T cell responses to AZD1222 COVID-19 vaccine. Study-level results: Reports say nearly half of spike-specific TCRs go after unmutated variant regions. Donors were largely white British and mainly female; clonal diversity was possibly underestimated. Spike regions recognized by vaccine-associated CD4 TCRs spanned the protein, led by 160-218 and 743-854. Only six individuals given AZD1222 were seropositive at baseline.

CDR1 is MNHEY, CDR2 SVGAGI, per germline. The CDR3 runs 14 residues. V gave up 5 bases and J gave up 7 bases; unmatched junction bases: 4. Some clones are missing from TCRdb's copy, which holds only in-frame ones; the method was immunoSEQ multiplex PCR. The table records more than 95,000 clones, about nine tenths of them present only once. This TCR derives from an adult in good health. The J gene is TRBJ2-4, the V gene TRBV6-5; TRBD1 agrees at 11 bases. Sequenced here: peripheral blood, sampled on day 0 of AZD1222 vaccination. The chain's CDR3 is CASSKGQGGNIQYF. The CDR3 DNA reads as TGTGCCAGCAGTAAGGGACAGGGGGGGAACATTCAGTACTTC.